This is a list of T cell receptor beta chains from one sample in a study of blood T cell repertoires in COVID-19. Produced via immunoSEQ multiplex PCR; TCRdb's table is partial and in-frame only. The table lists about 220,000 clones, 70% to 85% of them singletons. The sample comprised PBMCs or T cells enriched from blood (not recorded which). These receptors were collected from a woman between 35 and 50 years old with acute COVID-19. CDR3s include the opening cysteine and the closing phenylalanine or tryptophan. A D gene is named only where the DNA matches it firmly. A clone size is listed for some rows: how often the clone was seen (once, few, many), or a class if it is expanded.

j_gene | abundance | d_gene | v_gene | CDR3aa | CDR3nt
TRBJ2-3 | NA | NA | TRBV7-2 | CASSLAVTGGPQDTQYF | TGTGCCAGCAGCTTAGCGGTGACGGGGGGCCCCCAAGATACGCAGTATTTT
TRBJ1-1 | NA | NA | TRBV12-3/TRBV12-4 | CASTQGPGTEAFF | TGTGCCAGCACGCAGGGGCCAGGGACTGAAGCTTTCTTT
TRBJ1-6 | NA | NA | TRBV14 | CASSHGGGSPLHF | TGTGCCAGCAGCCATGGGGGCGGCTCACCCCTCCACTTT
TRBJ1-3 | NA | NA | TRBV11-2 | CASSASGNTIYF | TGTGCCAGCAGCGCCAGTGGAAACACCATATATTTT
TRBJ2-1 | NA | TRBD1 | TRBV28 | CASSSQGARVINEQFF | TGTGCCAGCAGTTCTCAGGGGGCGAGGGTAATCAATGAGCAGTTCTTC
TRBJ1-1 | once | TRBD1 | TRBV5-1 | CASSLGTGVDTEAFF | TGCGCCAGCAGCTTAGGGACAGGGGTTGACACTGAAGCTTTCTTT
TRBJ1-2 | NA | NA | TRBV15 | CATSRKQSYGYTF | TGTGCCACCAGCAGAAAACAGAGCTATGGCTACACCTTC
TRBJ2-2 | NA | NA | TRBV4-1 | CASSQDQQGAHTGELFF | TGCGCCAGCAGCCAAGATCAGCAGGGTGCTCACACCGGGGAGCTGTTTTTT
TRBJ1-2 | NA | NA | TRBV20-1 | CSVDSYGYTF | TGCAGTGTCGACAGCTATGGCTACACCTTC
TRBJ2-3 | NA | TRBD2 | TRBV5-4 | CASSDFWGSGGRDTQYF | TGTGCCAGCAGCGACTTTTGGGGTAGCGGGGGCCGGGATACGCAGTATTTT
TRBJ2-3 | once | NA | TRBV29-1 | CSVEDGGATDTQYF | TGCAGCGTTGAAGATGGCGGGGCCACAGATACGCAGTATTTT
TRBJ1-6 | NA | TRBD1 | TRBV4-3 | CASSQRTGDNSPLHF | TGCGCCAGCAGCCAAAGGACAGGGGATAATTCACCCCTCCACTTT
TRBJ2-5 | NA | NA | TRBV2 | CASSGSMETQYF | TGTGCCAGCAGCGGGTCCATGGAGACCCAGTACTTC
TRBJ1-1 | NA | TRBD1 | TRBV27 | CASSLVLTTGGAEAFF | TGTGCCAGCAGTTTAGTCCTCACGACAGGGGGCGCTGAAGCTTTCTTT
TRBJ1-4 | NA | NA | TRBV6-5 | CASDLFQGSNEKLFF | TGTGCCAGCGACTTATTTCAGGGCTCTAATGAAAAACTGTTTTTT
TRBJ2-3 | NA | TRBD2 | TRBV5-8 | CASSLNPAGGSTDTQYF | TGTGCCAGCAGCTTGAATCCAGCGGGGGGAAGCACAGATACGCAGTATTTT
TRBJ2-3 | NA | TRBD1 | TRBV16 | CASSQYLNRGVRSSTDTQYF | TGTGCCAGCAGCCAATATCTCAACAGGGGAGTACGATCTAGCACAGATACGCAGTATTTT
TRBJ2-1 | few | NA | TRBV11-2 | CASSLAREREQFF | TGTGCCAGCAGCTTAGCACGAGAGCGGGAGCAGTTCTTC
TRBJ1-1 | once | NA | TRBV20-1 | CSASGGLYTEAFF | TGCAGTGCTAGTGGGGGGCTATACACTGAAGCTTTCTTT
TRBJ1-2 | NA | NA | TRBV5-1 | CASSLDSRRDGYTF | TGCGCCAGCAGCCTGGACTCTCGGCGGGATGGCTACACCTTC
TRBJ2-1 | once | TRBD1 | TRBV5-6 | CASSPGTAIVQFF | TGTGCCAGCAGTCCCGGGACAGCCATAGTTCAGTTCTTC
TRBJ2-1 | NA | NA | TRBV2 | CASSPTVYNEQFF | TGTGCCAGCAGCCCTACCGTCTACAATGAGCAGTTCTTC
TRBJ2-5 | NA | NA | TRBV5-1 | CASSLSTSETQYF | TGCGCCAGCAGCCTAAGTACTTCGGAGACCCAGTACTTC
TRBJ1-2 | once | TRBD1 | TRBV7-9 | CASSILTGVGYTF | TGTGCCAGCAGCATCCTGACAGGGGTAGGCTACACCTTC
TRBJ1-2 | NA | TRBD1 | TRBV5-1 | CASSLAPRQGRQYGYTF | TGCGCCAGCAGCTTGGCCCCTAGACAGGGACGGCAATACGGCTACACCTTC
TRBJ2-3 | NA | TRBD2 | TRBV18 | CASSGPGLAGDTQYF | TGTGCCAGCTCTGGGCCGGGACTAGCGGGAGATACGCAGTATTTT
TRBJ2-7 | NA | TRBD2 | TRBV14 | CASSPLGKTSGMGREQYF | TGTGCCAGCAGCCCCCTGGGGAAAACTAGCGGGATGGGCCGCGAGCAGTACTTC
TRBJ2-1 | NA | TRBD2 | TRBV5-1 | CASSRLAGGPNEQFF | TGCGCCAGCTCCCGACTAGCGGGAGGGCCTAATGAGCAGTTCTTC
TRBJ2-4 | NA | TRBD2 | TRBV19 | CASSTGGAKNIQYF | TGTGCCAGTAGTACCGGGGGGGCCAAAAACATTCAGTACTTC
TRBJ2-7 | once | TRBD2 | TRBV5-6 | CASSFRPSGMRTYEQYF | TGTGCCAGCAGCTTTCGCCCTAGCGGAATGCGTACCTACGAGCAGTACTTC
TRBJ2-5 | NA | TRBD1 | TRBV19 | CASSVRQGWETQYF | TGTGCCAGTAGCGTTCGACAGGGTTGGGAGACCCAGTACTTC
TRBJ1-5 | once | NA | TRBV10-3 | CAIGGNQPQHF | TGTGCCATCGGGGGGAATCAGCCCCAGCATTTT
TRBJ2-1 | NA | NA | TRBV10-3 | CAISVYSGFNNEQFF | TGTGCCATCAGTGTGTATAGCGGATTCAACAATGAGCAGTTCTTC
TRBJ1-5 | NA | TRBD1 | TRBV5-1 | CASSLDGTGGNQPQHF | TGCGCCAGCAGCTTGGATGGGACAGGGGGCAATCAGCCCCAGCATTTT
TRBJ1-2 | NA | TRBD1 | TRBV30 | CAQLSGTGVVANYGYTF | TGTGCCCAGCTTTCTGGGACAGGGGTTGTAGCTAACTATGGCTACACCTTC
TRBJ2-7 | NA | TRBD1 | TRBV24-1 | CATSDSGTGDYEQYF | TGTGCCACCAGTGATTCCGGGACAGGAGACTACGAGCAGTACTTC
TRBJ1-6 | NA | NA | TRBV5-6 | CASSRGGPPLHF | TGTGCCAGCAGCCGGGGTGGTCCACCCCTCCACTTT
TRBJ2-3 | NA | NA | TRBV4-1 | CASSQGLASYGLTDTQYF | TGCGCCAGCAGCCAAGGTTTGGCTAGTTATGGACTAACAGATACGCAGTATTTT
TRBJ1-6 | NA | NA | TRBV5-4 | CASSLGLPLSSYNSPLHF | TGTGCCAGCAGCTTGGGACTACCCTTGAGCTCCTATAATTCACCCCTCCACTTT
TRBJ1-4 | NA | NA | TRBV5-6 | CASSLREGEKLFF | TGTGCCAGCAGCCTGCGGGAGGGTGAAAAACTGTTTTTT